These 2 T cell receptor beta chains were all obtained from the same sample, sequenced in a study of blood T cells in healthy people across ages. The second PCR ran about 6 to 11 cycles with a sample-barcoded 5' primer and J-beta primers. MiXCR, run by TCRdb on the 5' RACE reads, gives a single entry per CDR3 protein. The sample has 1.5 million to 2 million distinct CDR3 sequences, about two fifths seen once. The sample comprised blood. All receptors come from a human donor in good health.

The gene calls are TRBV5-1 and TRBJ1-5; 7 bases are shared with TRBD1. The trim removed 0 bases at V and 3 bases at J, leaving 3 bases unmatched. The length of the CDR3 is 15 residues. CDR1 and CDR2 from the germline V gene are SGHRS and YFSETQ. The CDR3 DNA sequence: TGCGCCAGCAGCTTGGCGGGACAGACCAATCAGCCCCAGCATTTT. Translating it yields CASSLAGQTNQPQHF.

In this sample, this clonotype turned up a few times. The chain is built from TRBV29-1 and TRBJ2-7; tentative D call: TRBD2 (7 bases). The CDR3 is 12 residues long. The germline V gene encodes CDR1 SQVTM and CDR2 ANQGSEA. Trimming removed 3 bases from V and 6 bases from J, with 12 bases in between. CDR3 residues: CSVEGGPGEQYF. In DNA form, the CDR3 reads TGCAGCGTTGAGGGGGGGCCAGGCGAGCAGTACTTC.